This T cell receptor beta chain is drawn from a study of CD8 T cells in ankylosing spondylitis. As the method for making TCR beta libraries, quantitative 5'-RACE with molecular barcodes was used. Via MiXCR, TCRdb re-called the 5' RACE reads, giving one row per CDR3 protein. The sample includes under 170,000 distinct CDR3 sequences, approximately 48% of them seen just once. The germline V gene encodes CDR1 SQVTM and CDR2 ANQGSEA. Unmatched junction bases numbered 6, after V lost 4 bases and J lost 5 bases. CDR3 length: 13 residues. Source material: synovial fluid, either unsorted or a sorted T cell fraction (not recorded which). The chain recombines TRBV29-1 with TRBJ2-7; TRBD2 matches 9 bases. This clonotype was sampled from a male donor with ankylosing spondylitis. CDR3 in amino acids: CSVGSGSPHEQYF. In nucleotides, the CDR3 is TGCAGCGTTGGTAGCGGGAGCCCTCACGAGCAGTACTTC.